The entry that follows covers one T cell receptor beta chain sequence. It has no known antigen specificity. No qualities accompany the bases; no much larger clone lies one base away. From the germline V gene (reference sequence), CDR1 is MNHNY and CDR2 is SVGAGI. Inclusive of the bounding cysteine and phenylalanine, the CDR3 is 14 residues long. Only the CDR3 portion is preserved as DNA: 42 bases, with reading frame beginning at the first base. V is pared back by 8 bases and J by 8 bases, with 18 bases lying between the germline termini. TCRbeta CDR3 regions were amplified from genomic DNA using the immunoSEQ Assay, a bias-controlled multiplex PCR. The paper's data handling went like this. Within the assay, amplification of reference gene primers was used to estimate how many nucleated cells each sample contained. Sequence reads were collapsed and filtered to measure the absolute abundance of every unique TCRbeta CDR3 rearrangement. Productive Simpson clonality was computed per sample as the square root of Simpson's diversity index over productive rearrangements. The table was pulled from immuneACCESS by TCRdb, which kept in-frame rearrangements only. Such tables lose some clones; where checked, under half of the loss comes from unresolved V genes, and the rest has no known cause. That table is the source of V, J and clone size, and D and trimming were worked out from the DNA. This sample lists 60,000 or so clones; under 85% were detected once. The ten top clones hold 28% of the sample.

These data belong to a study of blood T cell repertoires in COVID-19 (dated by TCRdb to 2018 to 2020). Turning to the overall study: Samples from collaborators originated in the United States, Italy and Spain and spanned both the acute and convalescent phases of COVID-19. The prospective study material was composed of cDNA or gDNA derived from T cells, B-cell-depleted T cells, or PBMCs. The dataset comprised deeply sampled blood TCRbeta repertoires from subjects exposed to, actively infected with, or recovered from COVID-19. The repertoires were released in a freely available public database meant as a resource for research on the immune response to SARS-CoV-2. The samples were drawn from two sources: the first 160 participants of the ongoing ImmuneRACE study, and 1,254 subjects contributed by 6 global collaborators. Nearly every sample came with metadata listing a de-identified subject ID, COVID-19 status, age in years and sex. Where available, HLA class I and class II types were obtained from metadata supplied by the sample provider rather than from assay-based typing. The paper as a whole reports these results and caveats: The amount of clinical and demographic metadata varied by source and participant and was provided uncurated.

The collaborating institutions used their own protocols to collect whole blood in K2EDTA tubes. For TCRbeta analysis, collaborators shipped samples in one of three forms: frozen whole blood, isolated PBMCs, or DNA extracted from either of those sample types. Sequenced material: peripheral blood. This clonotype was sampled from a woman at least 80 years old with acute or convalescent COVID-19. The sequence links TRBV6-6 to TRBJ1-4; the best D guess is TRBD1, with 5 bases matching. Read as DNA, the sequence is TGTGCCAGCGCACAGACAGTAGTTGGGGAAAAACTGTTTTTT. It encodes CASAQTVVGEKLFF.